Below are 7 T cell receptor beta chains sequenced from a single sample in a study of cytomegalovirus exposure and HLA in healthy donors. PCR involved 60 Vbeta and 13 Jbeta primers. The repertoire was sequenced with immunoSEQ multiplex PCR; TCRdb's copy has only in-frame clones and lacks some. This table has more than 150,000 clones, 82% appearing once. Sequencing input: PBMCs. The receptors come from a middle-aged man in good health and CMV-seronegative.

The chain uses TRBV25-1 and TRBJ1-2, with TRBD1 matching 9 bases. The ends lost 2 bases at V and 13 bases at J; junction bases unmatched: 14. This CDR3 has 15 residues. The germline gives CDR1 MGHDK, CDR2 SYGVNS. The CDR3 protein is CASSERGTGTPPGTF. The CDR3 DNA follows: TGTGCCAGCAGTGAACGAGGGACAGGGACTCCTCCTGGCACCTTC.

The chain links TRBV7-9 to TRBJ1-2; tentative D call: TRBD1 (5 bases). The CDR3 is made up of 15 amino acids. The V end lost 7 bases, the J end lost 3 bases, and 18 bases lay between the germline ends. Looked up from germline, CDR1 is SEHNR and CDR2 is FQNEAQ (reference sequence). The CDR3 nucleotides are TGTGCCAGCACGGACTGGGGGGAAAGCCACTATGGCTACACCTTC. Protein product: CASTDWGESHYGYTF.

This clone was recorded only once. The chain is built from TRBV6-6 and TRBJ2-2; no clear D gene. In germline, CDR1 is MNHNY, CDR2 SVGAGI (reference sequence). The V and J ends lost 5 bases and 0 bases respectively, with 13 bases between them. CDR3 length: 16 residues. The CDR3 bases are TGTGCCAGCAGTGGGCCCCTCGCAGCGAACACCGGGGAGCTGTTTTTT. Protein sequence: CASSGPLAANTGELFF.

V is TRBV11-2 and J is TRBJ2-5, with D perhaps TRBD1 (5 bases). Germline V gene data show CDR1 as SGHAT and CDR2 as FQNNGV. Trimming removed 2 bases at V and 1 base at J, with 8 bases between. The CDR3 contains 14 residues. The CDR3 DNA follows: TGTGCCAGCAGCTTACAGGGATTCCAAGAGACCCAGTACTTC. It specifies CASSLQGFQETQYF.

CDR3 sequence: CASSKGNAGAYEQYF. CDR3 nucleotide sequence: TGTGCCAGCAGCAAGGGAAATGCAGGGGCCTACGAGCAGTACTTC. The chain recombines TRBV6-1 with TRBJ2-7; the D gene is possibly TRBD1 (6 bases). CDR3 length equals 15 residues. The ends were cut back, 6 bases at V and 2 bases at J, with 17 bases in the middle. From germline, CDR1 is MNHNS and CDR2 SASEGT.

This clone is a singleton in its sample. The gene calls are TRBV7-2 and TRBJ1-2; no firm D call. The CDR3 is 14 residues long. Germline CDR1 reads SGHTA; CDR2 reads FQGNSA. V shed 7 bases and J shed 6 bases, with 18 bases lying between them. The chain's CDR3 is CASTLSRVTDGYTF. The CDR3 coding sequence is TGTGCCAGCACCCTTTCTCGGGTAACGGATGGCTACACCTTC.

Written as DNA, the CDR3 is TGTGCCAGCAGTGAAGGGACAGTTACGTACGAGCAGTACTTC. The encoded protein is CASSEGTVTYEQYF. The rearrangement joins TRBV25-1 to TRBJ2-7; 7 bases fit TRBD1. CDR3 size: 14 residues. The trim removed 2 bases at V and 4 bases at J, leaving 5 bases unmatched. Germline V gives CDR1 MGHDK, CDR2 SYGVNS.